This T cell receptor beta chain derives from a study of shared T cell receptors in the human thymus. Trimming removed 6 bases at V and 2 bases at J, with 15 bases between. The germline CDR1 and CDR2 sequences are WNHNN and SYGVQD (reference sequence). This CDR3 region has 15 residues. Method: immunoSEQ multiplex PCR; TCRdb's copy keeps in-frame clones and lacks some. The table includes 700,000 or so clones, over 75% detected once. These data are also associated with another study on human thymus T cells. That report notes: Infants, healthy and Finnish, who were having corrective surgery for congenital heart defects served as donors. Thymic samples were excised during corrective heart operations. V and J gene usage appeared biased in thymic and blood repertoires. Related studies found that unrelated individuals share highly overlapping thymic repertoires.

The chain couples TRBV10-1 to TRBJ2-3; D gene unclear. The sequence came from a girl under three years old with a congenital heart defect. What was sequenced was thymocytes. The CDR3 DNA reads TGCGCCAGCAGCCCTACGGTAACTGACACAGATACGCAGTATTTT. The encoded protein is CASSPTVTDTDTQYF.